One and the same sample provided the 20 T cell receptor beta chains below, sequenced in a study of read filtering for tumor transcriptome and immune sequencing. This library used roughly 400 ng RNA and molecular barcoded adaptors spanning alpha/delta and beta/gamma chains. TCRdb ran MiXCR on the reads and lists one entry per CDR3 protein. This repertoire shows approximately 58,000 distinct CDR3 sequences, around a fifth found once; its top ten account for 15% to 20%. Sample: a population of CD138-negative cells sorted from bone marrow. Receptor source: a donor aged 40 or older with multiple myeloma.

Concerning this clonotype itself: A much larger clone differs from this one at a single base, so this may be a read error. V gene TRBV24-1 combines with J gene TRBJ2-5; tentatively, D is TRBD2 (6 bases). Germline V lookup: CDR1 KGHDR, CDR2 SFDVKD. This CDR3 has 15 amino acids. The CDR3 DNA reads as TGTGCCACCAGTGATTCCGGGGGTCACCAAGAGGCCCAGTACTTC. This gives the protein CATSDSGGHQEAQYF.

This clonotype has at least ten counts. The chain is built from TRBV18 and TRBJ2-7; D is uncertain. Germline V gene lookup returns CDR1 KGHSH and CDR2 LQKENI. Trimming stripped 4 bases from V and 2 bases from J, with 9 bases between. The CDR3 covers 13 residues. CDR3 loop: CASSLRPPYEQYF. CDR3 DNA: TGTGCCAGCTCACTTCGCCCCCCCTACGAGCAGTACTTC.

This clonotype was recorded at least ten times. The chain employs TRBV6-6 and TRBJ2-7, with D hard to call. The V end was cut by 8 bases, the J end by 7 bases, with 12 bases between. The germline V gene has CDR1 MNHNY and CDR2 SVGAGI (reference sequence). This CDR3 spans 11 amino acids. Written as DNA, the CDR3 is TGTGCCAGCCGCAGAAAAGGGGAGCAGTACTTC. It yields the protein CASRRKGEQYF.

The rearrangement links TRBV5-1 to TRBJ1-1; no clear D gene. The CDR3 is 16 amino acids. Looked up from germline, CDR1 is SGHRS and CDR2 is YFSETQ. V gave up 4 bases and J gave up 4 bases, with 20 bases separating them. CDR3 sequence (DNA): TGCGCCAGCAGCAGGAGGCTCCAGGTACTCGGCACTGAAGCTTTCTTT. The encoded protein is CASSRRLQVLGTEAFF.

This clonotype showed up many times. This chain joins TRBV25-1 and TRBJ1-1, with unresolved D. Germline assignment: CDR1 MGHDK and CDR2 SYGVNS. V shed 4 bases and J shed 8 bases, with 14 bases lying between them. The CDR3 is made up of 13 amino acids. The CDR3 DNA reads TGTGCCAGCAGTGGTTCCATGGGTTTGGAAGCTTTCTTT. This encodes CASSGSMGLEAFF.

Of note for this clonotype: The junction departs from the called germline gene at one end, perhaps through a read error. V and J are TRBV4-1 and TRBJ2-1; possible D gene TRBD1, 6 bases. This CDR3 has 16 residues. The germline gives CDR1 MGHRA, CDR2 YSYEKL. CDR3 sequence (DNA): TGCGCCAGCAGCAGAACCCAGGGGCTCTCCTACAATGATCAGTTCTTC. Protein product: CASSRTQGLSYNDQFF.

There are a few counts of this clonotype. The chain recombines TRBV5-1 with TRBJ2-5, with TRBD2 identical over 9 bases. Germline V gene lookup returns CDR1 SGHRS and CDR2 YFSETQ. Germline trimming cut 3 bases from V and 4 bases from J; bases unmatched to any gene: 7. The CDR3 is 15 amino acids. CDR3 sequence: CASSSPRGGGETQYF. As DNA, the CDR3 is TGCGCCAGCAGCTCCCCGCGGGGGGGCGGAGAGACCCAGTACTTC. Using reference TRBV5-1 and TRBJ2-5 for the parts outside the CDR3, the full variable domain is KAGVTQTPRYLIKTRGQQVTLSCSPISGHRSVSWYQQTPGQGLQFLFEYFSETQRNKGNFPGRFSGRQFSNSRSEMNVSTLELGDSALYLCASSSPRGGGETQYFGPGTRLLVL.

This clonotype was seen repeatedly, ten times or more. The gene calls are TRBV6-5 and TRBJ2-5, with D perhaps TRBD1 or TRBD2 (7 bases each). The CDR3 length is 12 residues. The germline V gene has CDR1 MNHEY and CDR2 SVGAGI. The germline V and J ends were trimmed by 6 bases and 9 bases, with 14 bases remaining between them. CDR3 sequence reads: CASSPQGGAQYF. CDR3 bases: TGTGCCAGCAGCCCTCAGGGGGGGGCCCAGTACTTC.

Concerning this clonotype itself: Possible read error: a much larger clone is one base away. V usage is TRBV7-8 and J usage is TRBJ1-1, with D perhaps TRBD1 (5 bases). V lost 4 bases to trimming and J lost 5 bases, with 14 bases between them. Germline CDR1 reads SGHVS; CDR2 reads FQNEAQ. The length of the CDR3 is 14 residues. CDR3 loop: CASSYQDGGTEAFF. The CDR3 DNA sequence: TGTGCCAGCAGCTACCAGGACGGGGGGACTGAAGCTTTCTTT.

Concerning this clonotype: A much more abundant neighbour one base away suggests this may be a read error. The V gene is TRBV6-5, the J gene TRBJ1-1; no firm D call. Germline values: CDR1 MNHEY, CDR2 SVGAGI. The CDR3 is 13 amino acids. The V gene lost 4 bases and the J gene lost 5 bases, with 11 bases spanning the gap. In DNA form, the CDR3 reads TGTGCCAGCAGTTGCTCTTACGCAACTGAAGCTTTCTTT. Protein: CASSCSYATEAFF.

This clonotype was counted at least ten times. The chain joins TRBV7-2 to TRBJ2-1, with 9 bases identical to TRBD2. CDR3 length: 14 amino acids. V dropped 7 bases and J dropped 6; count of bases not matched to a gene: 7. Germline values: CDR1 SGHTA, CDR2 FQGNSA. The CDR3 DNA reads as TGTGCCAGCAAGCGGGAGGAGATTCGCAATGAGCAGTTCTTC. Its translation: CASKREEIRNEQFF. The full variable domain, its missing parts supplied by reference TRBV7-2 and TRBJ2-1, is GAGVSQSPSNKVTEKGKDVELRCDPISGHTALYWYRQSLGQGLEFLIYFQGNSAPDKSGLPSDRFSAERTGGSVSTLTIQRTQQEDSAVYLCASKREEIRNEQFFGPGTRLTVL.

This clonotype has ten or more counts. V and J are TRBV4-1 and TRBJ2-7; tentatively, D is TRBD1 (7 bases). Trimming took 4 bases from V and 5 from J, leaving 12 bases between them. From germline, CDR1 is MGHRA and CDR2 YSYEKL. This CDR3 has 13 amino acids. CDR3 loop: CASSRGRGDEQYF. The CDR3 coding sequence is TGCGCCAGCAGCCGCGGCAGGGGGGACGAGCAGTACTTC.

This clonotype came up many times. The chain uses TRBV2 and TRBJ1-4; no reliable D call. Per the germline V gene, CDR1 is SNHLY and CDR2 is FYNNEI. This CDR3 region has 15 residues. V was cut by 3 bases and J by 7 bases, with 15 bases left in between. Here the CDR3 DNA reads TGTGCCAGCAGTGATCAGGCAGGATGGGGTGAAAAACTGTTTTTT. Its translation: CASSDQAGWGEKLFF.

CDR3 sequence (DNA): TGTGCCAGCAGTTACGATAGGTTAACAGATACGCAGTATTTT. Residues: CASSYDRLTDTQYF. The chain carries TRBV6-1 and TRBJ2-3, with unresolved D. Germline CDR1 reads MNHNS; CDR2 reads SASEGT. V was pared by 5 bases and J by 3 bases, with 12 bases between. This CDR3 is built from 14 residues.

A remark on this clonotype: A read error is possible here, since a much larger clone lies one base away. The V call is TRBV5-1, the J call TRBJ1-2, with 8 bases aligning to TRBD1. CDR3 size: 16 residues. Losses at the gene ends were 0 bases for V and 4 bases for J; bases not matched to a gene: 8. Germline lookup yields CDR1 SGHRS and CDR2 YFSETQ. The CDR3 loop reads CASSLATGAASYGYTF. DNA for the CDR3: TGCGCCAGCAGCTTGGCGACAGGGGCAGCTAGCTATGGCTACACCTTC.

This clonotype was detected ten times or more. The rearrangement links TRBV29-1 to TRBJ1-4; D is possibly TRBD1 (5 bases). Germline loops: CDR1 SQVTM, CDR2 ANQGSEA. This CDR3 comprises 15 residues. Trimming took off 4 bases at V and 3 bases at J, with 15 bases between the two ends. The CDR3 DNA follows: TGCAGCGTTGGGATGGCCCGGGGGGCTAATGAAAAACTGTTTTTT. Translation: CSVGMARGANEKLFF.

This clonotype was detected ten times or more. The CDR3 loop reads CASSEREYNEQFF. In nucleotides, the CDR3 is TGTGCCAGCAGTGAGAGGGAGTACAATGAGCAGTTCTTC. The chain combines TRBV2 with TRBJ2-1, with D perhaps TRBD2 (5 bases). Per germline, CDR1 SNHLY and CDR2 FYNNEI. The CDR3 totals 13 residues. V was cut by 3 bases and J by 4 bases, with 7 bases left in between.

The chain combines TRBV28 with TRBJ2-7, with TRBD1 identical over 7 bases. The CDR3 has 15 amino acids. V gave up 11 bases and J gave up 4 bases; unmatched junction bases: 17. Germline lookup yields CDR1 MDHEN and CDR2 SYDVKM. CDR3 sequence: CACTSDRTFGYEQYF. The CDR3 region has the DNA TGTGCCTGCACCTCGGACAGGACCTTTGGATACGAGCAGTACTTC.

This clonotype was observed a few times. One end of the junction fails to match germline, which may point to a read error. The chain has TRBV10-3 and TRBJ2-1; no clear D gene. This CDR3 is 12 amino acids long. The germline V gene has CDR1 ENHRY and CDR2 SYGVKD. The CDR3 loop is CAISSLGDEQLF. Here the CDR3 DNA reads TGTGCCATCAGCAGTCTAGGCGATGAGCAGCTCTTC.

This chain connects TRBV20-1 to TRBJ1-5; weak D call: TRBD1 (6 bases). The germline gives CDR1 DFQATT, CDR2 SNEGSKA (reference sequence). The CDR3 totals 15 residues. V lost 6 bases to trimming and J lost 3 bases, with 18 bases between them. The CDR3 DNA follows: TGCAGTGCCCAAGGGGGGGGGATCAACAATCAGCCCCAGCATTTT. Its protein is CSAQGGGINNQPQHF.